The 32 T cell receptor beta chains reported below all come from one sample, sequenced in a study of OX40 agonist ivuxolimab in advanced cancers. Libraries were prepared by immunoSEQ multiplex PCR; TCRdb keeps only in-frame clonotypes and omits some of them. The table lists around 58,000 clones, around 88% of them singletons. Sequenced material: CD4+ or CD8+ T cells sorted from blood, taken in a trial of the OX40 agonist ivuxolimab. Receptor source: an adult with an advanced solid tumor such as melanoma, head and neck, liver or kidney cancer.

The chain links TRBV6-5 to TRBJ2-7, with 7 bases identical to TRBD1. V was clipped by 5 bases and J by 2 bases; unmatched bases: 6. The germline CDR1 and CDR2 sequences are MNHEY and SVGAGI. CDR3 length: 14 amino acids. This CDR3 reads CASSARDSTYEQYF. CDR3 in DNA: TGTGCCAGCAGTGCCCGGGACAGTACCTACGAGCAGTACTTC.

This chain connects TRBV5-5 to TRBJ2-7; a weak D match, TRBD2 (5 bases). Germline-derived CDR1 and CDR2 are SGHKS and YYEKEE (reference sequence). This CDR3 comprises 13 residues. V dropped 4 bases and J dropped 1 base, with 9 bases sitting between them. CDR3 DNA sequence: TGTGCCAGCAGCCCAAGGACTTCCTACGAGCAGTACTTC. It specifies CASSPRTSYEQYF. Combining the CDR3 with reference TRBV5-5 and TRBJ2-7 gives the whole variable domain DAGVTQSPTHLIKTRGQQVTLRCSPISGHKSVSWYQQVLGQGPQFIFQYYEKEERGRGNFPDRFSARQFPNYSSELNVNALLLGDSALYLCASSPRTSYEQYFGPGTRLTVT.

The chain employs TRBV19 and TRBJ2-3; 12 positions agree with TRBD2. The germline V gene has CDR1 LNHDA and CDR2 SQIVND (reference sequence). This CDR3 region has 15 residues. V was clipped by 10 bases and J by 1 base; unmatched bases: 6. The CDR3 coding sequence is TGTGCCACCGGCCTAGCGGGAGGGCGCACAGATACGCAGTATTTT. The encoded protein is CATGLAGGRTDTQYF.

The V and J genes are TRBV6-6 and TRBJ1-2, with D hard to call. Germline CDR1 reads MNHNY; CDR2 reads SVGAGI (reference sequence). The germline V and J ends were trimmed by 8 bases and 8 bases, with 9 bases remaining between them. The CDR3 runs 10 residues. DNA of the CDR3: TGTGCCAGCTCATCGGGGGGCTACACCTTC. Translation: CASSSGGYTF.

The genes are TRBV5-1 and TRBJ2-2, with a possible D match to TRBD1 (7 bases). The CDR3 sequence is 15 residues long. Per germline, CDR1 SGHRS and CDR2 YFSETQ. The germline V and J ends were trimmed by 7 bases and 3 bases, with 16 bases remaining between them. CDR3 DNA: TGCGCCAGCTCCAAAACCAGGGGGGACACCGGGGAGCTGTTTTTT. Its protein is CASSKTRGDTGELFF.

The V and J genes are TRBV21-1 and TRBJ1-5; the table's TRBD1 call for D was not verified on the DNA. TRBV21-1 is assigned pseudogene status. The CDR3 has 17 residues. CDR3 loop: CASSKEMYRASYQPQHF. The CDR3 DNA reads TGTGCCAGCAGCAAAGAAATGTACAGGGCAAGCTATCAGCCCCAGCATTTT.

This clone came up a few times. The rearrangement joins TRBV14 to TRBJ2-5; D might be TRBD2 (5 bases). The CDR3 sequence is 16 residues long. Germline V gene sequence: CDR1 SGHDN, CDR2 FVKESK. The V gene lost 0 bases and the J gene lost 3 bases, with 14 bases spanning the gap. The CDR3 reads CASSQDTSFREETQYF. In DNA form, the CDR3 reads TGTGCCAGCAGCCAAGATACTAGTTTCAGAGAAGAGACCCAGTACTTC.

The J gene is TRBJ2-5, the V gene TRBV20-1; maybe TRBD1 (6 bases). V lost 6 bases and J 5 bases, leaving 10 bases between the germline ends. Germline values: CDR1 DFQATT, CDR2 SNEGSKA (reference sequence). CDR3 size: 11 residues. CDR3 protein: CSAPRGETQYF. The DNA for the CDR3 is TGCAGTGCGCCGAGGGGGGAGACCCAGTACTTC.

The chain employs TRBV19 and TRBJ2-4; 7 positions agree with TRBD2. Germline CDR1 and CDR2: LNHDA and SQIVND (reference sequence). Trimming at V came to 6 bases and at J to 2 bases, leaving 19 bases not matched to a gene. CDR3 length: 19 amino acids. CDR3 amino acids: CASRFRGFGGSGTKNIQYF. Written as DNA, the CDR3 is TGTGCCAGTAGATTTCGGGGGTTTGGCGGGAGCGGGACCAAAAACATTCAGTACTTC.

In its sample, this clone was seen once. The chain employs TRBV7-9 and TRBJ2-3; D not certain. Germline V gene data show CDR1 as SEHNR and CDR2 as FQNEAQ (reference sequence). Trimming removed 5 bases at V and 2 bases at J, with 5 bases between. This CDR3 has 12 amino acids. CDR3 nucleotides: TGTGCCAGCAGCCCAACCACAGATACGCAGTATTTT. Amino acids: CASSPTTDTQYF.

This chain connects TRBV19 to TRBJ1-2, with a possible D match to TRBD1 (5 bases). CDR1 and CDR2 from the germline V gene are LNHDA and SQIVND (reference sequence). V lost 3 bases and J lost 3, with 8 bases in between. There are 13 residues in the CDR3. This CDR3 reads CASSIQGDYGYTF. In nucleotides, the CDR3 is TGTGCCAGTAGTATCCAGGGTGACTATGGCTACACCTTC.

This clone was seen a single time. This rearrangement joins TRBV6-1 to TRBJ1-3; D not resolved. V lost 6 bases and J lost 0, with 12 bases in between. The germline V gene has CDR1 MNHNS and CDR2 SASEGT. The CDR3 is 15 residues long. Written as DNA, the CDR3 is TGTGCCAGCAGGGACGGGGTTTACTCTGGAAACACCATATATTTT. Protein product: CASRDGVYSGNTIYF.

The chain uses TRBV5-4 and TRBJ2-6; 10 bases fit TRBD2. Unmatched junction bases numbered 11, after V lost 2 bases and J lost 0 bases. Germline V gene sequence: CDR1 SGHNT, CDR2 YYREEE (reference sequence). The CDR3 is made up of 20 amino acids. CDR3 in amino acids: CASSFPGLAFAASGANVLTF. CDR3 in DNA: TGTGCCAGCAGCTTCCCGGGACTAGCGTTTGCCGCCTCTGGGGCCAACGTCCTGACTTTC.

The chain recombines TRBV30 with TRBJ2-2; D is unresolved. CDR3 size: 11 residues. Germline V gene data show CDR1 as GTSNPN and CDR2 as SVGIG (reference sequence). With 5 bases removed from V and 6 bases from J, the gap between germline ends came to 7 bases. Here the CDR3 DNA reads TGTGCCTGGGGTTGGGCCGGGGAGCTGTTTTTT. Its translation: CAWGWAGELFF.

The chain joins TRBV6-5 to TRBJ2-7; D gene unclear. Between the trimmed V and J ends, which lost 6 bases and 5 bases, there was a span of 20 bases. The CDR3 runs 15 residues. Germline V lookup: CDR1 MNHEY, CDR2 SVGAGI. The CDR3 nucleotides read TGTGCCAGCAGGTCGGCCGGTTCCGAGGTGCACGAGCAGTACTTC. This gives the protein CASRSAGSEVHEQYF.

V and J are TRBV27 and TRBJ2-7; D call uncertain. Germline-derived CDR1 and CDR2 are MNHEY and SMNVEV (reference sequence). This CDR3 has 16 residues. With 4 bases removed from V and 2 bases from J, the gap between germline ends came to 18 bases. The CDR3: CASSSRHPTKTYEQYF. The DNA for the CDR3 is TGTGCCAGCAGTTCACGACACCCGACAAAAACCTACGAGCAGTACTTC.

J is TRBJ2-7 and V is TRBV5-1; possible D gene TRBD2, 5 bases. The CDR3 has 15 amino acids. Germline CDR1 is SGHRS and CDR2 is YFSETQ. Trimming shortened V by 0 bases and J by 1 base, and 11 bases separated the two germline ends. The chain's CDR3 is CASSLEVGGSYEQYF. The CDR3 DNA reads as TGCGCCAGCAGCTTGGAGGTTGGAGGTTCCTACGAGCAGTACTTC.

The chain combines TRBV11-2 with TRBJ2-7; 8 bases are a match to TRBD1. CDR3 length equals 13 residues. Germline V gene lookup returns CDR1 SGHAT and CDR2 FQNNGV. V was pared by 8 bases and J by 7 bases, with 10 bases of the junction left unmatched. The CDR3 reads CASGPRGRGEQYF. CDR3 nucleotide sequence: TGTGCCAGCGGACCCAGGGGGCGTGGGGAGCAGTACTTC.

CDR3 DNA: TGTGCCAGCAGTTTAGGAGGGACCTGGCCCTTTTACGAGCAGTACTTC. It yields the protein CASSLGGTWPFYEQYF. The J gene is TRBJ2-7, the V gene TRBV27, with D tentatively TRBD2 (6 bases). Germline V lookup: CDR1 MNHEY, CDR2 SMNVEV (reference sequence). The V gene lost 2 bases and the J gene lost 4 bases, with 18 bases spanning the gap. This CDR3 contains 16 residues.

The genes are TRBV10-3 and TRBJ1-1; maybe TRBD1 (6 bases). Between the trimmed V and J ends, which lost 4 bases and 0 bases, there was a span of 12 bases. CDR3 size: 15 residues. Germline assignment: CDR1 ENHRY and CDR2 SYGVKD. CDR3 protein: CAISGTGKVNTEAFF. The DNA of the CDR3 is TGTGCCATCAGTGGAACAGGGAAGGTGAACACTGAAGCTTTCTTT.

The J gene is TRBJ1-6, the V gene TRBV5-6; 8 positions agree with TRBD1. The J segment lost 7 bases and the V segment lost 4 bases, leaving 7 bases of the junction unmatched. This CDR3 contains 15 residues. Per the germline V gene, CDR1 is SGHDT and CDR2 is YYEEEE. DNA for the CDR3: TGTGCCAGCAGCCTCCGACAGGGGTTCAATTCACCCCTCCACTTT. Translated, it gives CASSLRQGFNSPLHF.

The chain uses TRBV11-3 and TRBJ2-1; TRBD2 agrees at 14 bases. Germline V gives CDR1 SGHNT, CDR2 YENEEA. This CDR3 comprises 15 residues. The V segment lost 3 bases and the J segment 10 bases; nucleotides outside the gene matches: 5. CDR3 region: CASSLGLAGVSEQFF. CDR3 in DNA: TGTGCCAGCAGCTTGGGACTAGCGGGAGTATCGGAGCAGTTCTTC.

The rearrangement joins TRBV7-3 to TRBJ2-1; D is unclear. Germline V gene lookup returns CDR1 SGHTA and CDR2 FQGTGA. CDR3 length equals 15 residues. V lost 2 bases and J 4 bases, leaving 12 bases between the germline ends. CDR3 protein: CASSLFPGGYNEQFF. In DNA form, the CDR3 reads TGTGCCAGCAGCTTATTTCCCGGTGGGTACAATGAGCAGTTCTTC. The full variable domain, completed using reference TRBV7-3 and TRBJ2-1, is GAGVSQTPSNKVTEKGKYVELRCDPISGHTALYWYRQSLGQGPEFLIYFQGTGAADDSGLPNDRFFAVRPEGSVSTLKIQRTERGDSAVYLCASSLFPGGYNEQFFGPGTRLTVL.

The CDR3 DNA follows: TGTGCCAGCAGCATCGGGACTAGCGGGAGCAATGAGCAGTTCTTC. It specifies CASSIGTSGSNEQFF. This chain uses TRBV11-3 with TRBJ2-1; 14 bases align to TRBD2. This CDR3 has 15 residues. The germline V gene has CDR1 SGHNT and CDR2 YENEEA. The ends lost 5 bases at V and 6 bases at J; junction bases unmatched: 3.

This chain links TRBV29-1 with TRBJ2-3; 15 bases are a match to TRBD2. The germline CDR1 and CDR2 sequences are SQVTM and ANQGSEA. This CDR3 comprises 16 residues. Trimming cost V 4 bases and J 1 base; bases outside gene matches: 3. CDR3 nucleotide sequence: TGCAGCGTTGTCCGGACTAGCGGGAGGGGCACAGATACGCAGTATTTT. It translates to CSVVRTSGRGTDTQYF.

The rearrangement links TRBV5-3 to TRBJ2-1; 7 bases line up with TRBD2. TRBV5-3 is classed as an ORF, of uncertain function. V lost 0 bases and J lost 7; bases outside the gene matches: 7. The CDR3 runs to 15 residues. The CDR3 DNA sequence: TGTGCCAGAAGCTTGGGCGGGAGTTGGGCAAATGAGCAGTTCTTC. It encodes CARSLGGSWANEQFF.

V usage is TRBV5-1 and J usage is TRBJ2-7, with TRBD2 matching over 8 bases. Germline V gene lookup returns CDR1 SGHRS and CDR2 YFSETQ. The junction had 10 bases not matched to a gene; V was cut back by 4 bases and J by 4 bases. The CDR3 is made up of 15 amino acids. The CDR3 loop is CASSRLAGEGYEQYF. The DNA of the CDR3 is TGCGCCAGCAGCCGTCTAGCGGGTGAAGGGTACGAGCAGTACTTC.

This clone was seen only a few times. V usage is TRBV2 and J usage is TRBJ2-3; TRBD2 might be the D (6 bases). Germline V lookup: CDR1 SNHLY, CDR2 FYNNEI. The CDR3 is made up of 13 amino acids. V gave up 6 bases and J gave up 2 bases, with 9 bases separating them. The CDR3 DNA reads TGTGCCAGCAGGGGGGGTACCACAGATACGCAGTATTTT. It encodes CASRGGTTDTQYF.

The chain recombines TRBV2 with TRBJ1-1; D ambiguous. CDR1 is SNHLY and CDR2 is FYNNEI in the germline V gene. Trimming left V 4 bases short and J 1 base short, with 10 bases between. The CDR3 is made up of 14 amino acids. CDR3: CASSGVGRNTEAFF. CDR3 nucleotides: TGTGCCAGCAGTGGGGTCGGCCGGAACACTGAAGCTTTCTTT.

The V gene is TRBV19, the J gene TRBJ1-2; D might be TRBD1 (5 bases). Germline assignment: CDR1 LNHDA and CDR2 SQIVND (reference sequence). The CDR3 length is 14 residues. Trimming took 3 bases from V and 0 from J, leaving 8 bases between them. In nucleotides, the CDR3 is TGTGCCAGTAGTATCCAGGGTACTAACTATGGCTACACCTTC. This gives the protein CASSIQGTNYGYTF.

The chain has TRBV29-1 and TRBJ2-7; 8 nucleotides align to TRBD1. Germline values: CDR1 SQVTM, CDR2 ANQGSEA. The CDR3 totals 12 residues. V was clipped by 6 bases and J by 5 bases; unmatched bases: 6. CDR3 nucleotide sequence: TGCAGCGTAGGACAGGGTGGCGACGAGCAGTACTTC. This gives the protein CSVGQGGDEQYF.

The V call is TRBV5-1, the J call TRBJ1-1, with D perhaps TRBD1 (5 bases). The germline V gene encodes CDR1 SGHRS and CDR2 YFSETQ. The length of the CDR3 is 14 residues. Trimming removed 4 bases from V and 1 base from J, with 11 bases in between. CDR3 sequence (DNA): TGCGCCAGCAGCCGGGGACCGGAGAACACTGAAGCTTTCTTT. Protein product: CASSRGPENTEAFF.